The T cell receptor beta chain described here comes from a study of blood T cell repertoires in COVID-19. Study at large: T cells, B-cell-depleted T cells, or PBMCs supplied cDNA or gDNA.

The table came from immunoSEQ multiplex PCR; TCRdb's copy has only in-frame clones and leaves some out. The table shows roughly 130,000 clones, with 70% to 85% occurring only once. V lost 1 base, J lost 5 bases, and 13 bases lay in between. The CDR3 runs 14 residues. CDR1 is SGHTS, CDR2 YDEGEE, per germline. The chain joins TRBV5-8 to TRBJ2-7; D possibly corresponds to TRBD2 (6 bases). Sequenced sample: peripheral blood. This TCR was sampled from a woman between 45 and 60 years old with acute or convalescent COVID-19. The CDR3 nucleotides read TGTGCCAGCAGCTTGTCCGGAGGGATCCACGAGCAGTACTTC. Translated, it gives CASSLSGGIHEQYF.